This entry is about one TCR beta chain. The sample comes from a study of blood T cell repertoires in COVID-19. This CDR3 is built from 15 residues. Between the trimmed V and J ends, which lost 3 bases and 8 bases, there was a span of 17 bases. Germline V gene data show CDR1 as MNHEY and CDR2 as SVGAGI. Profiling relied on immunoSEQ multiplex PCR, and the TCRdb table lists in-frame clones only, not all of them. The sample holds hundreds of thousands of clones; approximately 79% are singletons and the top ten take about 5.3%. Sequencing was carried out using peripheral blood. This receptor was taken from a woman older than 75 with active or convalescent COVID-19. This sequence joins TRBV6-5 and TRBJ2-1, with D maybe TRBD2 (6 bases). The CDR3 protein is CASSYQTSRYYEQFF. The CDR3 nucleotides read TGTGCCAGCAGTTATCAGACTAGTCGTTACTATGAGCAGTTCTTC.